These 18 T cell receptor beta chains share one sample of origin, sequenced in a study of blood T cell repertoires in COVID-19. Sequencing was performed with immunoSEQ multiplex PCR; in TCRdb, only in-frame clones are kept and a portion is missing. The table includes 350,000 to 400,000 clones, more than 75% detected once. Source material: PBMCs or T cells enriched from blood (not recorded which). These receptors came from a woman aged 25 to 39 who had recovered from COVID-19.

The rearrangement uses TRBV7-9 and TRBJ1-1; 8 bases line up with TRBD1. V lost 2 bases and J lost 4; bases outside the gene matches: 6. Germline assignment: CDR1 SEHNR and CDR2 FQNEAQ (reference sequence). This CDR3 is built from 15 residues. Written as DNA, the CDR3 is TGTGCCAGCAGCTTACCCGGACAGGGTGGCACTGAAGCTTTCTTT. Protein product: CASSLPGQGGTEAFF.

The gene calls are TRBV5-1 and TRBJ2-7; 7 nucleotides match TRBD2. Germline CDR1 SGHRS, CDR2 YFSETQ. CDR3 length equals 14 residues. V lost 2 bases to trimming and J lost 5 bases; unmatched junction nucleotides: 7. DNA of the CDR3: TGCGCCAGCAGCTTTTGGGGAGGGGAGGACGAGCAGTACTTC. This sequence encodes CASSFWGGEDEQYF.

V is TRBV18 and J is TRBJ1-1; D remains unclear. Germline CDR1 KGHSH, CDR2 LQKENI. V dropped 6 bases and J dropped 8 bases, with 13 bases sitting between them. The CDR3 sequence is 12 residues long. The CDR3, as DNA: TGTGCCAGCTCTCCTAGGCTAGGCGAAGCTTTCTTT. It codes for CASSPRLGEAFF.

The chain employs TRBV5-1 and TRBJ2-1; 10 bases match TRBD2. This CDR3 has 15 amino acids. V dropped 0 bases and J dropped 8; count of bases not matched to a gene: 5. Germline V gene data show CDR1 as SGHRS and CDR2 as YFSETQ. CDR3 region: CASSLEREGLDEQFF. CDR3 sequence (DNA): TGCGCCAGCAGCTTGGAGCGGGAGGGCTTGGATGAGCAGTTCTTC.

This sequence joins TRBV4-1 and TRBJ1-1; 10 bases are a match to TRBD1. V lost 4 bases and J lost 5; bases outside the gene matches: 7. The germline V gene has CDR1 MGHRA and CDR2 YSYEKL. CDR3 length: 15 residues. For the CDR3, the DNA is TGCGCCAGCAGCCCGGGGACAGGGGTGAGGACTGAAGCTTTCTTT. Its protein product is CASSPGTGVRTEAFF.

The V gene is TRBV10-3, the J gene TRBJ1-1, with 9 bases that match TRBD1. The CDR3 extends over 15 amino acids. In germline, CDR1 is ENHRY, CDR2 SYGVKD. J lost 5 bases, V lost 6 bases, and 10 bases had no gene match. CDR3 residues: CAIRSPGQGQTEAFF. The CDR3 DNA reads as TGTGCCATCAGATCTCCGGGACAGGGACAAACTGAAGCTTTCTTT.

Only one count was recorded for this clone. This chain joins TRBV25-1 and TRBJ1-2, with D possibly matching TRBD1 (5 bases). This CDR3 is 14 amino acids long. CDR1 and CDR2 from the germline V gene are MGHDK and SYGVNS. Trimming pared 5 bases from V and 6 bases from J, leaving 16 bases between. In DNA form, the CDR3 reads TGTGCCAGCAGTTCCTACGGCGGGGGGGATGGCTACACCTTC. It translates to CASSSYGGGDGYTF.

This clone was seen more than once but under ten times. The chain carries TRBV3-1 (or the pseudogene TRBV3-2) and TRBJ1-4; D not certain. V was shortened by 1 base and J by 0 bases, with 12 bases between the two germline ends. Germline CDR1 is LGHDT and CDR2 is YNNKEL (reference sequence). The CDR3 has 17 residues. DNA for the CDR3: TGTGCCAGCAGCCAAGTCGGGGAGACGCCAACTAATGAAAAACTGTTTTTT. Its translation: CASSQVGETPTNEKLFF.

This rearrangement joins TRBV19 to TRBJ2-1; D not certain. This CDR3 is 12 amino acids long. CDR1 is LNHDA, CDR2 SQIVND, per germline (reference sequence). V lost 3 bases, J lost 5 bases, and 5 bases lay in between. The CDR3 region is CASSIGDNEQFF. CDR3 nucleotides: TGTGCCAGTAGTATTGGAGACAATGAGCAGTTCTTC.

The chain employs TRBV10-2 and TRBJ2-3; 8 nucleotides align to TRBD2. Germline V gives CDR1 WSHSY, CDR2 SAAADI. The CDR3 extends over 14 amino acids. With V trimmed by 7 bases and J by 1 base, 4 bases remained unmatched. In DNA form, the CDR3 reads TGCGCCAGCAATACCGGGGGGGGCACAGATACGCAGTATTTT. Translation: CASNTGGGTDTQYF.

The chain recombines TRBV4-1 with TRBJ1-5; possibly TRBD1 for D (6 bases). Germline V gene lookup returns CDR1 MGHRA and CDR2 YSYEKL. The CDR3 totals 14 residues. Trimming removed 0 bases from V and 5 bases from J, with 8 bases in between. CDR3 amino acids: CASSQEQGYQPQHF. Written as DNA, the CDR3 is TGCGCCAGCAGCCAAGAACAGGGATATCAGCCCCAGCATTTT.

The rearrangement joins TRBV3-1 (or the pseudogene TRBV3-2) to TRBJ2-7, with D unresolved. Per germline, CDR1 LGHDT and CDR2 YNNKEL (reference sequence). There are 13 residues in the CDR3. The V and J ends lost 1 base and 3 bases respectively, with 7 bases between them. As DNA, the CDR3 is TGTGCCAGCAGCCAAGCCTCTATCTACGAGCAGTACTTC. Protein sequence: CASSQASIYEQYF.

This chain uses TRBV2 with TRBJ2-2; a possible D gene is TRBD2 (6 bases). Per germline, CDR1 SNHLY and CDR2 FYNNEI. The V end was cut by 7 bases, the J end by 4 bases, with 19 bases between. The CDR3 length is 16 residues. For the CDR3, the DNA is TGTGCCAGCACCGCCGGGGCCGGGGGTTTCACCGGGGAGCTGTTTTTT. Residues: CASTAGAGGFTGELFF.

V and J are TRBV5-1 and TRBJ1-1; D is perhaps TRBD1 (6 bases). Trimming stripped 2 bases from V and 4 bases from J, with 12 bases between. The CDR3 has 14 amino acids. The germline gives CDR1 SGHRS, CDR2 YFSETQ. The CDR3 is CASSLQGLPTEAFF. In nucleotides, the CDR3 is TGCGCCAGCAGCTTACAGGGACTACCCACTGAAGCTTTCTTT. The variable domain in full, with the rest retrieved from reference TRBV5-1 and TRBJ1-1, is KAGVTQTPRYLIKTRGQQVTLSCSPISGHRSVSWYQQTPGQGLQFLFEYFSETQRNKGNFPGRFSGRQFSNSRSEMNVSTLELGDSALYLCASSLQGLPTEAFFGQGTRLTVV.

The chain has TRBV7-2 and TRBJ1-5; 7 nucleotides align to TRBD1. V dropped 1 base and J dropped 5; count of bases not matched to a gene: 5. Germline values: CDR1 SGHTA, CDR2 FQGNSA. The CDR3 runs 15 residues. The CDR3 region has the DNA TGTGCCAGCAGCTTAGAGACAGGGTGGGATCAGCCCCAGCATTTT. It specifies CASSLETGWDQPQHF.

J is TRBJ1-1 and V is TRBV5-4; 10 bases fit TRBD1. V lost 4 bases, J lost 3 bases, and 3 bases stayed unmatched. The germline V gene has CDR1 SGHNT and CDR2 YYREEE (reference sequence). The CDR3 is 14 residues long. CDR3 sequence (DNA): TGTGCCAGCAGCGGGGGACAGGGGTACACTGAAGCTTTCTTT. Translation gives CASSGGQGYTEAFF.

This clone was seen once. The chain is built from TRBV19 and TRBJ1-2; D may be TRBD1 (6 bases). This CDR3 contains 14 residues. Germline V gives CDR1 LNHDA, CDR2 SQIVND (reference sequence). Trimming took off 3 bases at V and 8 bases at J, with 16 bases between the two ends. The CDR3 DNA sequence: TGTGCCAGTAGTATGGGCGGCCTGAGGGGGGGCTACACCTTC. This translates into CASSMGGLRGGYTF. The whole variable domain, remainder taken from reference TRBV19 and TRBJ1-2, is DGGITQSPKYLFRKEGQNVTLSCEQNLNHDAMYWYRQDPGQGLRLIYYSQIVNDFQKGDIAEGYSVSREKKESFPLTVTSAQKNPTAFYLCASSMGGLRGGYTFGSGTRLTVV.

CDR3 in amino acids: CASSYIPGAANYGYTF. The CDR3 DNA is TGTGCCAGCAGTTACATCCCAGGGGCTGCAAACTATGGCTACACCTTC. The chain combines TRBV6-5 with TRBJ1-2; maybe TRBD1 (6 bases). CDR1 is MNHEY and CDR2 is SVGAGI in the germline V gene. This CDR3 spans 16 amino acids. Trimming removed 2 bases at V and 2 bases at J, with 15 bases between.